This record looks at one TCR beta chain sequence and its context. Its cognate antigen is unknown. These data are taken from a study of post-analysis software for immune sequencing data. General study points: Batch-matched samples strongly co-clustered by F measure. In multiple sclerosis, normalized Chao1 diversity was significantly below that of controls. TRBV5-6, TRBV5-1 and TRBV20-1 were among about 5 TRBV segments more frequent in patients than controls.

Carried by the TCR beta cDNA libraries were unique molecular identifiers. The authors obtained some 500,000 cDNA molecules from around 0.96 to 9.9 million T cells. TCRdb reprocessed the PCR reads with MiXCR, giving one entry per CDR3 protein. The sample shows 700,000 to 900,000 distinct CDR3 sequences, around 42% of them seen only once. The V and J ends lost 0 bases and 1 base respectively, with 9 bases between them. Germline V CDR1 and CDR2: MNHEY, SVGAGI. CDR3 length: 15 amino acids. Sample: blood. The clonotype comes from a girl between 10 and 17 years old with multiple sclerosis. The V call is TRBV6-5, the J call TRBJ1-1, with D hard to call. DNA of the CDR3: TGTGCCAGCAGTTACTCGTTTCCGCGGAACACTGAAGCTTTCTTT. Encoded protein: CASSYSFPRNTEAFF.